The 8 T cell receptor beta chains presented below share a single source sample, sequenced in a study of cytomegalovirus exposure and HLA in healthy donors. 60 Vbeta and 13 Jbeta primers were used in PCR. Profiling relied on immunoSEQ multiplex PCR, and the TCRdb table lists in-frame clones only, not all of them. The profile shows 130,000 or so clones, about 76% of them singletons. Sequenced input: PBMCs. Receptor source: a woman aged 40 to 50 in good health and CMV-seronegative.

This chain uses TRBV6-4 with TRBJ2-2; 13 bases are shared with TRBD2. The CDR3 totals 15 residues. Trimming cost V 3 bases and J 6 bases; bases outside gene matches: 1. From germline, CDR1 is MRHNA and CDR2 SNTAGT. As DNA, the CDR3 is TGTGCCAGCAGTGAACTAGCGGGGGGGCCCGGGGAGCTGTTTTTT. Its translation is CASSELAGGPGELFF.

In the case of this clone: Other nucleotide sequences in the sample specify the same CDR3. The J gene is TRBJ2-5, the V gene TRBV5-1, with TRBD2 identical over 10 bases. The germline V gene has CDR1 SGHRS and CDR2 YFSETQ. The V segment lost 0 bases and the J segment 2 bases; nucleotides outside the gene matches: 1. The CDR3 loop spans 15 amino acids. In nucleotides, the CDR3 is TGCGCCAGCAGCTTGGGACTAGCGGGTCAAGAGACCCAGTACTTC. Its translation is CASSLGLAGQETQYF.

The genes are TRBV6-6 and TRBJ1-5, with 8 bases matching TRBD1. Trimming at V came to 2 bases and at J to 5 bases, leaving 5 bases not matched to a gene. This CDR3 is built from 15 residues. Germline loops: CDR1 MNHNY, CDR2 SVGAGI (reference sequence). The CDR3 region has the DNA TGTGCCAGCAGTTACGGACAGGGAGGCCATCAGCCCCAGCATTTT. The encoded protein is CASSYGQGGHQPQHF.

This rearrangement joins TRBV28 to TRBJ1-4; possible D gene TRBD1, 6 bases. Trimming removed 7 bases from V and 7 bases from J, with 16 bases in between. The CDR3 runs to 14 residues. Germline V gives CDR1 MDHEN, CDR2 SYDVKM. The CDR3 here is CASNLLRGSEKLFF. Written as DNA, the CDR3 is TGTGCCAGCAACTTACTTAGGGGGAGTGAAAAACTGTTTTTT. The full variable domain, rest sourced from reference TRBV28 and TRBJ1-4, is DVKVTQSSRYLVKRTGEKVFLECVQDMDHENMFWYRQDPGLGLRLIYFSYDVKMKEKGDIPEGYSVSREKKERFSLILESASTNQTSMYLCASNLLRGSEKLFFGSGTQLSVL.

The V call is TRBV6-1, the J call TRBJ1-5; D possibly corresponds to TRBD1 (6 bases). Germline V CDR1 and CDR2: MNHNS, SASEGT. CDR3 length: 15 amino acids. V was trimmed by 5 bases and J by 1 base, leaving 12 bases between them. CDR3 protein: CASSPQGGSNQPQHF. CDR3 sequence (DNA): TGTGCCAGCAGTCCACAGGGAGGGAGCAATCAGCCCCAGCATTTT.

This chain uses TRBV30 with TRBJ1-1, with 9 positions matching TRBD1. The germline CDR1 and CDR2 sequences are GTSNPN and SVGIG (reference sequence). The trim removed 1 base at V and 4 bases at J, leaving 1 base unmatched. This CDR3 has 13 amino acids. CDR3 nucleotides: TGTGCCTGGAGTGAGGACAGGGGCACTGAAGCTTTCTTT. Translation: CAWSEDRGTEAFF.

The J gene is TRBJ1-2, the V gene TRBV13; 8 bases map to TRBD1. The CDR3 has 14 residues. V gave up 2 bases and J gave up 8 bases; unmatched junction bases: 7. Germline-derived CDR1 and CDR2 are PRHDT and FYEKMQ (reference sequence). This chain's CDR3 is CASSLFDRGGGYTF. The CDR3 nucleotides are TGTGCCAGCAGCTTATTTGACAGGGGAGGCGGCTACACCTTC. Complete variable domain (other parts from reference TRBV13 and TRBJ1-2): AAGVIQSPRHLIKEKRETATLKCYPIPRHDTVYWYQQGPGQDPQFLISFYEKMQSDKGSIPDRFSAQQFSDYHSELNMSSLELGDSALYFCASSLFDRGGGYTFGSGTRLTVV.

In its sample, this clone was seen once. V gene TRBV18 combines with J gene TRBJ1-1; tentative D call: TRBD1 (6 bases). Germline-derived CDR1 and CDR2 are KGHSH and LQKENI. Between the trimmed V and J ends, which lost 1 base and 6 bases, there was a span of 12 bases. The CDR3 has 14 residues. The CDR3 sequence is CASSPRPGAAEAFF. As DNA, the CDR3 is TGTGCCAGCTCACCACGGCCAGGGGCCGCTGAAGCTTTCTTT.